The TCR beta chain under discussion was sequenced for a study of blood T cell repertoires in COVID-19. Patients in Seattle were enrolled during active infection, then followed longitudinally. Only in-frame clones appear in the TCRdb table, and some are missing; sequencing was by immunoSEQ multiplex PCR. The repertoire holds 410,000 or so clones, with about 88% as singletons. Sample: peripheral blood. This receptor was obtained from a woman in her 40s with COVID-19, enrolled during active disease.

CDR3 amino acids: CASSKDPRGTEAFF. The CDR3 region has the DNA TGTGCCAGCAGCAAGGACCCCCGGGGGACTGAAGCTTTCTTT. The chain employs TRBV5-5 and TRBJ1-1; weak D call: TRBD1 (5 bases). This CDR3 comprises 14 residues. V was cut by 4 bases and J by 5 bases, with 15 bases left in between. From germline, CDR1 is SGHKS and CDR2 YYEKEE (reference sequence). The full variable domain, its missing parts supplied by reference TRBV5-5 and TRBJ1-1, is DAGVTQSPTHLIKTRGQQVTLRCSPISGHKSVSWYQQVLGQGPQFIFQYYEKEERGRGNFPDRFSARQFPNYSSELNVNALLLGDSALYLCASSKDPRGTEAFFGQGTRLTVV.